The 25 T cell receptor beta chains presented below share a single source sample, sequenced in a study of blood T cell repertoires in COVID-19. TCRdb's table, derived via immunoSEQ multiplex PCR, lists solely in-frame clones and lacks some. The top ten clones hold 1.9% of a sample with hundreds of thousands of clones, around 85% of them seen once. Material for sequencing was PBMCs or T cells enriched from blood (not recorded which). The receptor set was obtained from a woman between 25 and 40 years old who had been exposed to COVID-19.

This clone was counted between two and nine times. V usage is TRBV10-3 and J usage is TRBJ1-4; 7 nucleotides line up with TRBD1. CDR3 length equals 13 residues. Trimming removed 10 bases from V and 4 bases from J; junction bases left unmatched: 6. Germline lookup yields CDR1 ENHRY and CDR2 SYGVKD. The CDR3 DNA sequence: TGTGCCACCCGGACAGGAGTTAATGAAAAACTGTTTTTT. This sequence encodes CATRTGVNEKLFF.

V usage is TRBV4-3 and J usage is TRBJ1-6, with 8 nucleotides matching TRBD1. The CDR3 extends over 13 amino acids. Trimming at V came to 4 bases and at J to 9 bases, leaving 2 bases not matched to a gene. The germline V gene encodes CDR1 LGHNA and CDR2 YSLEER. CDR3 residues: CASSPDRGSPLHF. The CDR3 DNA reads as TGCGCCAGCAGCCCCGACAGGGGTTCACCCCTCCACTTT.

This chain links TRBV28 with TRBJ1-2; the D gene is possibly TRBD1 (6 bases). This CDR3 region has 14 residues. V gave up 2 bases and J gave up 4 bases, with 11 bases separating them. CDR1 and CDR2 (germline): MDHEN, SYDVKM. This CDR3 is CASSLVGGSYGYTF. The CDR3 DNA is TGTGCCAGCAGTTTAGTAGGGGGTAGCTATGGCTACACCTTC.

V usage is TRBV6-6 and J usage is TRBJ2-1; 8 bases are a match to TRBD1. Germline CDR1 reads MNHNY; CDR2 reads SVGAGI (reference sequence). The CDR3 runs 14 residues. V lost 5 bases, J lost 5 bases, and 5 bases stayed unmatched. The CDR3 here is CASSPGTGNNEQFF. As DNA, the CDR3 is TGTGCCAGCAGTCCCGGGACAGGTAACAATGAGCAGTTCTTC.

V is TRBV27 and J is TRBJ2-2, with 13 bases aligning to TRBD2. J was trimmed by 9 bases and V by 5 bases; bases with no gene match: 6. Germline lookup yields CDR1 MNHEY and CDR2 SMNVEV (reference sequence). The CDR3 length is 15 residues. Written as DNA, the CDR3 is TGTGCCAGCAGTGGGGGGACTAGCGGGAACAGGGAGCTGTTTTTT. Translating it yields CASSGGTSGNRELFF.

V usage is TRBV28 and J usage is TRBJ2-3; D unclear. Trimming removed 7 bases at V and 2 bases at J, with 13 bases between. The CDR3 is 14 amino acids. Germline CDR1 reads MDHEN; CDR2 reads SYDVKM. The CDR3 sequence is CASNLVGFTDTQYF. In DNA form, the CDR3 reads TGTGCCAGCAACCTAGTAGGTTTCACAGATACGCAGTATTTT.

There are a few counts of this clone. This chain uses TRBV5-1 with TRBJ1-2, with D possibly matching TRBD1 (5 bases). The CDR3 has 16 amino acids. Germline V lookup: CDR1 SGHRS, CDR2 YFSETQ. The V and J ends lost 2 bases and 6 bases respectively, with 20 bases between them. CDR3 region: CASSLLSVAGPNGYTF. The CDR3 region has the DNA TGCGCCAGCAGCTTATTATCGGTCGCAGGGCCAAATGGCTACACCTTC.

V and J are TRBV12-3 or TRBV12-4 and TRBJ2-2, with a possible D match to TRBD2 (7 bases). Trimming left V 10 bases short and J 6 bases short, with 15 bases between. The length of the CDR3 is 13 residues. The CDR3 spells CATSLGGAGELFF. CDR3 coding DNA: TGTGCCACTTCGCTAGGGGGGGCCGGGGAGCTGTTTTTT.

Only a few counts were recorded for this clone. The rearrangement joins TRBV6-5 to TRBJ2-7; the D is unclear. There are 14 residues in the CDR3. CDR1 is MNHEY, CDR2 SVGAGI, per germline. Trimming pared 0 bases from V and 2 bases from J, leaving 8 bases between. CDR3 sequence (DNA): TGTGCCAGCAGTTACTCAGTCCGAGCCTACGAGCAGTACTTC. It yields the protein CASSYSVRAYEQYF.

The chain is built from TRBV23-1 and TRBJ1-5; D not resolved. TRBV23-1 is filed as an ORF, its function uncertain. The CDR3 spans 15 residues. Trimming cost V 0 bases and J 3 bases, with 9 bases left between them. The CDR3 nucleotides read TGCGCCAGCAGTCAATCTAGGAGAAACAATCAGCCCCAGCATTTT. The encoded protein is CASSQSRRNNQPQHF.

CDR3 in amino acids: CASSLPGGSNQPQHF. In DNA form, the CDR3 reads TGTGCCAGCAGCTTACCGGGGGGTAGCAATCAGCCCCAGCATTTT. The chain uses TRBV7-2 and TRBJ1-5; D is possibly TRBD1 (5 bases). The CDR3 totals 15 residues. V lost 2 bases, J lost 0 bases, and 8 bases lay in between. From germline, CDR1 is SGHTA and CDR2 FQGNSA.

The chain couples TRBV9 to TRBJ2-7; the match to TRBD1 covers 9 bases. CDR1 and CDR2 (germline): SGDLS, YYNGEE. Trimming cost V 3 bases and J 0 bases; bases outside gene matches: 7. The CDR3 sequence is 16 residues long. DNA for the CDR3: TGTGCCAGCAGCGGTTATACAGGGGGCAGCTCCTACGAGCAGTACTTC. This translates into CASSGYTGGSSYEQYF.

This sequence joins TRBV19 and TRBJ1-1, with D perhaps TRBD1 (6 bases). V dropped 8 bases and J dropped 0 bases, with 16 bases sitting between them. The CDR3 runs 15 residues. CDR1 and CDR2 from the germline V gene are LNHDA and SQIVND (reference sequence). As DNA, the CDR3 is TGTGCCAGTGATGGGGGCCAGGGGTTGAACACTGAAGCTTTCTTT. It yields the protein CASDGGQGLNTEAFF.

CDR3 in DNA: TGTGCCAGCAGCCAAGAATGGAGCAATGAGCAGTTCTTC. It translates to CASSQEWSNEQFF. V gene TRBV3-1 (or the pseudogene TRBV3-2) combines with J gene TRBJ2-1; D is uncertain. In germline, CDR1 is LGHDT, CDR2 YNNKEL (reference sequence). V was clipped by 0 bases and J by 6 bases, with 6 bases between them. The CDR3 has 13 amino acids.

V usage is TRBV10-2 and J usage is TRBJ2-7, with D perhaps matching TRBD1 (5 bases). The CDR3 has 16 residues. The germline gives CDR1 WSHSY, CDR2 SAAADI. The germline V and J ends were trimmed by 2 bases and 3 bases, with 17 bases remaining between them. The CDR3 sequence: CASSEVSSGKVYEQYF. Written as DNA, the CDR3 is TGCGCCAGCAGTGAGGTCTCGTCAGGGAAAGTCTACGAGCAGTACTTC.

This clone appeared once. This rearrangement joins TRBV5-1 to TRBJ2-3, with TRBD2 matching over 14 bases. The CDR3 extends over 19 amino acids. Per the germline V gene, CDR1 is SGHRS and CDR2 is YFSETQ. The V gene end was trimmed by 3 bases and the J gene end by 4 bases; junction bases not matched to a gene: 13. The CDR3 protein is CASSSTGTSGRRAPDTQYF. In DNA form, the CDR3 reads TGCGCCAGCAGCTCCACCGGGACTAGCGGGAGAAGGGCCCCAGATACGCAGTATTTT.

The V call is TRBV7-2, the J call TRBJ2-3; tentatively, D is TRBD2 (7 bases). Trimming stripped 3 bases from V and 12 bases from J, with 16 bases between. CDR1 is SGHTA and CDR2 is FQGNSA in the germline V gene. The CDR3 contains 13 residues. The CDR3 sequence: CASSLLGRGGQYF. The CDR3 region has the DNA TGTGCCAGCAGCTTGTTAGGGAGGGGGGGCCAGTATTTT.

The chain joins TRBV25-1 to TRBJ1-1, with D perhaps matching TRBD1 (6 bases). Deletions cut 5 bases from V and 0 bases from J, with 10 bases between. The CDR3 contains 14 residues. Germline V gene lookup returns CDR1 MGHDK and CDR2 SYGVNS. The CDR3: CASSLRGLNTEAFF. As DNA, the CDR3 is TGTGCCAGCAGTCTCAGGGGACTGAACACTGAAGCTTTCTTT.

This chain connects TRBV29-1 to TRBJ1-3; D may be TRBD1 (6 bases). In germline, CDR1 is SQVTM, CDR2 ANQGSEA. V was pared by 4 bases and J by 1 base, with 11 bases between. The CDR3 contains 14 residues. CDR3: CSVVTRGSGNTIYF. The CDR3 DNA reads TGCAGCGTTGTAACCAGGGGATCTGGAAACACCATATATTTT.

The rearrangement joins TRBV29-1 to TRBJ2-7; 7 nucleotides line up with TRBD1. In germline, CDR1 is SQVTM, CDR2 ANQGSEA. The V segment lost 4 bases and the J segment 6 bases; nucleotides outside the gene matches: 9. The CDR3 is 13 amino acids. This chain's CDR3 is CSVAEDRVREQYF. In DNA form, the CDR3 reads TGCAGCGTTGCTGAAGACAGGGTTCGCGAGCAGTACTTC.

The CDR3 nucleotides are TGTGCCAGCAGCCAAGATCACCTAGCGGCCTACAATGAGCAGTTCTTC. Its translation is CASSQDHLAAYNEQFF. The chain is built from TRBV14 and TRBJ2-1; 7 bases line up with TRBD2. CDR1 and CDR2 from the germline V gene are SGHDN and FVKESK. There are 16 residues in the CDR3. With 0 bases clipped from V and 2 bases from J, the junction kept 4 bases outside the gene matches.

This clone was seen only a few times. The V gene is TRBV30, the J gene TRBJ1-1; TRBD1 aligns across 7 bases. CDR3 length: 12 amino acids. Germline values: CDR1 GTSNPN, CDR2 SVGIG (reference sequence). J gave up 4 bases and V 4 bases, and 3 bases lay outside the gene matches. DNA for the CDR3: TGTGCCTGGACAGGGGGTAGCACTGAAGCTTTCTTT. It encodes CAWTGGSTEAFF. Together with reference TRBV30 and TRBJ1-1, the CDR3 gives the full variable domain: SQTIHQWPATLVQPVGSPLSLECTVEGTSNPNLYWYRQAAGRGLQLLFYSVGIGQISSEVPQNLSASRPQDRQFILSSKKLLLSDSGFYLCAWTGGSTEAFFGQGTRLTVV.

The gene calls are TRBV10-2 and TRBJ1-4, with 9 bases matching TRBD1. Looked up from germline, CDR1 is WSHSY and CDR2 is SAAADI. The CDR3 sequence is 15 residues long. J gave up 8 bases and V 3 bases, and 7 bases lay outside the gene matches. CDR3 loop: CASSDADRGEEKLFF. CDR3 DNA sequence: TGCGCCAGCAGTGACGCGGACAGGGGTGAGGAAAAACTGTTTTTT.

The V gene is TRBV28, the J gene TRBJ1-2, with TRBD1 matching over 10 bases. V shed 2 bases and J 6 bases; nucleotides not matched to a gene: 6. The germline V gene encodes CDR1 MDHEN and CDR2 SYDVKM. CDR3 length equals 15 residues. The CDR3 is CASSLRGQGEDGYTF. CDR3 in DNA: TGTGCCAGCAGTTTAAGAGGACAGGGGGAGGATGGCTACACCTTC.

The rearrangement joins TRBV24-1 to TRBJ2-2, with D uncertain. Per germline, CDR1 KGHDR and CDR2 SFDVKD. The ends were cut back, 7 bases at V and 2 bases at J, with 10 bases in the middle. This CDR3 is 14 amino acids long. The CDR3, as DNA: TGTGCCACCAGCCGGGTCACAAACACCGGGGAGCTGTTTTTT. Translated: CATSRVTNTGELFF.